This TCR beta chain was found in a study of T cells in narcolepsy. A remark on this clone: Its antigen remains unidentified.

Findings and limits, study-wide: HCRT-specific and TRIB2-specific autoreactive clonotypes appeared among same-patient CSF and blood CD4+ clonotypes. Blood of same and different patients, but not healthy controls, reportedly held recurring autoreactive clonotypes. In some patient and control memory CD4+ samples, autoreactive clones were absent.

Clones were read by immunoSEQ multiplex PCR, and TCRdb kept only the in-frame ones, dropping some. This sample has about 32,000 clones, with 60% to 80% found just once. This receptor was identified in a human donor in good health. Sequences were obtained from memory (CD45RA-) CD4+ T cells from blood.

The CDR3 DNA is TGTGCCTGGAGCCGGGACAGGGTAGAGCCCCAGCATTTT. Protein product: CAWSRDRVEPQHF. The chain couples TRBV30 to TRBJ1-5; 9 bases agree with TRBD1. The CDR3 is 13 amino acids. Germline CDR1 GTSNPN, CDR2 SVGIG (reference sequence). V trimming: 3 bases; J trimming: 8 bases; junction bases outside the gene matches: 5. Combining the CDR3 with reference TRBV30 and TRBJ1-5 gives the whole variable domain SQTIHQWPATLVQPVGSPLSLECTVEGTSNPNLYWYRQAAGRGLQLLFYSVGIGQISSEVPQNLSASRPQDRQFILSSKKLLLSDSGFYLCAWSRDRVEPQHFGDGTRLSIL.